The clone carrying this T cell receptor (beta chain) was seen just once. Its antigen is not identified. CDR1 is SGHDN and CDR2 is FVKESK in the germline V gene. J lost 2 bases, V lost 0 bases, and 4 bases had no gene match. The CDR3 runs to 16 residues. The data were obtained in a study of T cell responses to AZD1222 COVID-19 vaccine. Study observations and caveats: Increased Spike-specific TCR breadth and depth were observed after two AZD1222 doses. Spike-spanning, vaccine-associated CD4 TCRs were dominant at 160-218 and 743-854. The donor group comprised mostly white British people and more females; the analysis possibly underestimated clonal diversity.

The data were produced by immunoSEQ multiplex PCR, yet TCRdb's version contains in-frame clones alone and is incomplete. The profile shows more than 95,000 clones, 85% to 90% of them singletons. The sequencing here drew on peripheral blood, taken on day 0 of AZD1222 vaccination. The receptor's source is an adult in good health. The chain carries TRBV14 and TRBJ2-3; 8 bases fit TRBD2. The CDR3 DNA reads as TGTGCCAGCAGCCAAGAACGGGGGGGCGTCACAGATACGCAGTATTTT. This translates into CASSQERGGVTDTQYF.